These T cell receptor beta chains were read from a single sample in a study of T cell responses to AZD1222 COVID-19 vaccine. Some clones are missing from TCRdb's copy, which holds only in-frame ones; the method was immunoSEQ multiplex PCR. The table has roughly 99,000 clones, around 90% seen once. Source: peripheral blood, taken on day 0 of AZD1222 vaccination. The receptors were gathered from an adult in good health. CDR3s leave out the opening cysteine and the closing phenylalanine or tryptophan. D genes are given only for firm matches.

j_call cdr3_length v_call d_call cdr3_aa
TRBJ2-1 14 TRBV7-2 TRBD2 ASSPPGLAGGREQF
TRBJ2-5 10 TRBV24-1 - ATSGTWETQY
TRBJ1-5 14 TRBV30 - AWSKVLSLGTQPQH
TRBJ2-1 11 TRBV7-2 TRBD2 ASSLLAGGEQF
TRBJ2-2 12 TRBV27 - ASSLGQGWGELF
TRBJ1-3 15 TRBV10-2 - ASSVRNRDPSGNTIY
TRBJ2-2 13 TRBV7-2 TRBD2 ASSFSGINTGELF
TRBJ1-1 11 TRBV13 - ASTSRGRDEAF
TRBJ2-5 12 TRBV19 - ASSISYMEETQY
TRBJ1-3 10 TRBV30 - AWSAQGNTIY
TRBJ1-2 12 TRBV27 TRBD1 ASSLRTGNYGYT
TRBJ1-1 12 TRBV5-5 TRBD1 ASTWGDRGTEAF
TRBJ2-1 14 TRBV28 TRBD2 ASSLNLAGKWNEQF
TRBJ2-1 10 TRBV7-3 - ASSSAASEQF
TRBJ2-5 9 TRBV28 - ASSPGETQY
TRBJ2-1 13 TRBV27 TRBD2 ASSWLGLSDNEQF
TRBJ2-2 15 TRBV3-1/TRBV3-2 - ASRFEGLAENTGELF
TRBJ1-5 12 TRBV5-1 - ASKGGDGNQPQH
TRBJ1-4 14 TRBV5-6 - ASSLRSISTNEKLF
TRBJ2-7 12 TRBV11-1 - ASSRSTGSYEQY
TRBJ2-3 13 TRBV5-4 - ASSLSSGSTDTQY
TRBJ1-1 13 TRBV6-1 - ASSEPGTHYTEAF
TRBJ2-5 9 TRBV12-3/TRBV12-4 - ASSYRDTVY
TRBJ2-3 10 TRBV12-3/TRBV12-4 - ASSPSTDTQY
TRBJ2-2 13 TRBV6-2/TRBV6-3 - ASSYPNVHTGELF
TRBJ2-7 13 TRBV4-2 TRBD2 ASSQGTSGTYEQY
TRBJ1-1 8 TRBV30 - AWTRDDAF
TRBJ1-2 10 TRBV28 - ASSYSVRGYT
TRBJ2-7 13 TRBV30 - AWSATGTGSYEQY
TRBJ2-1 14 TRBV11-1 TRBD2 ASSSLAGGFPNEQF
TRBJ2-1 12 TRBV5-1 - ASSPHGTVWGQF
TRBJ2-2 12 TRBV7-6 - ASSLRENTGELF
TRBJ2-7 14 TRBV5-4 TRBD2 ASSSSIAGESYEQY
TRBJ2-1 12 TRBV4-1 - ASSQGGSNNEQF
TRBJ2-2 13 TRBV28 - ASRPGGARTGELF
TRBJ2-1 12 TRBV28 TRBD2 ASIPGGAGNEQF
TRBJ2-7 11 TRBV20-1 TRBD2 SASLAGGREQY
TRBJ2-3 14 TRBV4-2 - ASSQEGDTHTDTQY
TRBJ2-5 15 TRBV6-2/TRBV6-3 TRBD2 ASSPHPGLADQETQY
TRBJ1-2 14 TRBV7-9 - ASSLAMGTLDYGYT
TRBJ2-7 14 TRBV7-2 - ASSLSGGGGSYEQY
TRBJ2-1 9 TRBV5-5 - ASSLDYEQF
TRBJ2-4 12 TRBV28 - ASSSAFEINIQY
TRBJ1-4 11 TRBV19 - ASSPQGNEKLF
TRBJ1-1 12 TRBV25-1 - ASSAFDVNTEAF
TRBJ1-5 10 TRBV29-1 - SVGQGNQPQH
TRBJ1-1 13 TRBV14 - ASSPPGRQNTEAF
TRBJ1-1 9 TRBV29-1 - SVVVNTEAF
TRBJ1-1 11 TRBV29-1 TRBD1 SVGQGGNTEAF
TRBJ2-7 13 TRBV28 TRBD1 ASSSGTGDAYEQY
TRBJ2-7 13 TRBV3-1/TRBV3-2 TRBD1 ASSPGQGITYEQY